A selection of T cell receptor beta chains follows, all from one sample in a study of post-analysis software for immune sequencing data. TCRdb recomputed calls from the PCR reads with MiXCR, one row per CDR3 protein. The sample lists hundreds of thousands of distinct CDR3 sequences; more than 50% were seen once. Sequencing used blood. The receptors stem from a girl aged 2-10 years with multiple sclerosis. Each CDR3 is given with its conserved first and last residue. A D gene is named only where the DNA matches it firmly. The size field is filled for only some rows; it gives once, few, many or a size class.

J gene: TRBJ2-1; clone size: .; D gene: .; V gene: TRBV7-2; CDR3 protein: CASSPGREQFF; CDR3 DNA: TGTGCCAGCAGCCCAGGGCGAGAGCAGTTCTTC
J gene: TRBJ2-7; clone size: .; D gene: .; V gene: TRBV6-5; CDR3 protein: CASSFTIQGFAYEQYF; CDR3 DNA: TGTGCCAGCAGCTTCACCATACAGGGATTCGCCTACGAGCAGTACTTC
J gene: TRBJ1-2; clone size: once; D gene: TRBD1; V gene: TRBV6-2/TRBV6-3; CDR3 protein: CASSPTGLGYTF; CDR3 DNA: TGTGCCAGCAGTCCGACAGGGCTCGGCTACACCTTC
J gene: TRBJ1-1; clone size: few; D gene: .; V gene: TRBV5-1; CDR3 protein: CASSDPAGGTEAFF; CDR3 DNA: TGCGCCAGCAGCGATCCGGCGGGAGGCACTGAAGCTTTCTTT
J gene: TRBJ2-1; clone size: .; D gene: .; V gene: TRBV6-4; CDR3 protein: CASSAHSSDSYNEQFF; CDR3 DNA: TGTGCCAGCAGTGCCCATTCTAGCGACTCCTACAATGAGCAGTTCTTC
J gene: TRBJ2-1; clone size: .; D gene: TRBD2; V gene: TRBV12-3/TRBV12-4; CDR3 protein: CASSTAGTYNEQFF; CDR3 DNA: TGTGCCAGCAGTACAGCGGGGACCTACAATGAGCAGTTCTTC
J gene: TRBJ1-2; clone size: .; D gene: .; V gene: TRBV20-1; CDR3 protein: CSARDMQGILGGYTF; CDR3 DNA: TGCAGTGCTAGAGATATGCAGGGCATTCTTGGTGGCTACACCTTC
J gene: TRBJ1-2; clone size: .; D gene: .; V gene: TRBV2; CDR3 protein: CASSGMVGAYGYTF; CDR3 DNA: TGTGCCAGCAGTGGGATGGTGGGGGCGTATGGCTACACCTTC
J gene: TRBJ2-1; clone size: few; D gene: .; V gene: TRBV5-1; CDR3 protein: CASSLVATSSYNEQFF; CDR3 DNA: TGCGCCAGCAGCTTGGTCGCCACTAGCTCCTACAATGAGCAGTTCTTC
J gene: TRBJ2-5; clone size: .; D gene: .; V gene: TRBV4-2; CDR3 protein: CASSQQGGEETQYF; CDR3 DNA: TGTGCCAGCAGCCAACAGGGTGGAGAGGAGACCCAGTACTTC
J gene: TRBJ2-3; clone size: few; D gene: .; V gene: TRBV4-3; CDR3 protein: CASSQETAPSTDTQYF; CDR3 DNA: TGCGCCAGCAGCCAGGAGACAGCCCCTAGCACAGATACGCAGTATTTT
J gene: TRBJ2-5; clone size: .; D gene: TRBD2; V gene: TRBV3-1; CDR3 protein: CASSQDRSDTYSGGVQETQYF; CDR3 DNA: TGTGCCAGCAGCCAAGATCGATCGGACACTTATAGCGGGGGGGTCCAAGAGACCCAGTACTTC
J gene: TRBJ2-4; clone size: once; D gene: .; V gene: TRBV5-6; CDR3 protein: CASSPTGPAAKNIQYF; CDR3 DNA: TGTGCCAGCAGCCCTACAGGCCCCGCTGCCAAAAACATTCAGTACTTC
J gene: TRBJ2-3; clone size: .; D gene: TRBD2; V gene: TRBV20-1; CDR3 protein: CSARVASGGADTQYF; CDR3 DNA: TGCAGTGCTAGAGTGGCTAGCGGGGGGGCCGATACGCAGTATTTT